The sequence of this T cell receptor beta chain was determined in a study of blood T cell repertoires in COVID-19 (dated by TCRdb to 2018 to 2021). About the full investigation: Samples covering the acute and convalescent phases of COVID-19 were provided by collaborators in the United States, Italy and Spain. The material from the prospective study consisted of cDNA or gDNA derived from T cells, B-cell-depleted T cells, or PBMCs. Subjects who had been exposed to COVID-19, were actively infected with it, or had recovered from it provided the deeply sampled blood TCRbeta repertoires that made up the dataset. The repertoires were made available in a free public database intended to serve as a resource for research on the immune response to SARS-CoV-2. The samples were drawn from two sources: the first 160 participants of the ongoing ImmuneRACE study, and approximately 1,300 subjects contributed by 6 global collaborators. A de-identified subject ID, COVID-19 status, age in years and sex were almost always included in the sample metadata. Where available, HLA class I and class II types were obtained from metadata supplied by the sample provider rather than from assay-based typing. The research as a whole found: The quantity of clinical and demographic metadata differed by source and by participant and was supplied without curation.

Turning to this clone: What antigen it recognizes has not been identified. Base qualities are missing; no much larger clone stands one base away.

TCRbeta CDR3 regions were amplified from genomic DNA using the immunoSEQ Assay, a bias-controlled multiplex PCR. From the authors' description of their analysis: Nucleated cell counts per sample were estimated from amplification of reference gene primers within the assay. To quantify the absolute abundance of each unique TCRbeta CDR3 rearrangement, sequence reads were collapsed and filtered. For each sample, productive Simpson clonality was calculated as the square root of Simpson's diversity index across productive rearrangements. This is the immuneACCESS table as TCRdb keeps it, with only in-frame sequences that have V and J called. A part of the clones is gone; compared with another copy, unresolved V genes explain less than half, and the rest is unexplained. V, J and clone size were drawn from that table, and D and trimming were deduced from the DNA. This sample gives some 200,000 clones in total; about 75% of them show up just once. Of the sample, roughly 8.8% is held by the ten largest clones.

The germline V gene supplies CDR1 MGHDK and CDR2 SYGVNS. The CDR3 holds 14 amino acids from the cysteine to the phenylalanine. Only CDR3 DNA is held: 42 bases, read in frame from base 1. From V the trimming removes 2 bases and from J it removes 11 bases, while the gene matches leave 9 bases of the junction unaccounted for. Whole blood was collected in K2EDTA tubes by collaborating institutions according to the institutions' own protocols. For TCRbeta analysis, collaborator samples were shipped as frozen whole blood, as isolated PBMCs, or as DNA extracted from either sample type. This TCR was recovered from a woman between 45 and 65 years old with active or convalescent COVID-19. Sequenced sample: peripheral blood. The sequence joins TRBV25-1 to TRBJ2-1; 7 central bases correspond to TRBD2. The CDR3 reads as follows: CASSERGLADKQFF. In nucleotides, the sequence is TGTGCCAGCAGTGAACGAGGTCTAGCGGATAAGCAGTTCTTC.